This T cell receptor (beta chain) comes out of a study of early T cells in non-severe SARS-CoV-2 infection. About the study: Chains stayed unpaired after sequencing of bulk RNA from unsorted whole blood.

Individual cDNA molecules received unique molecular identifiers. TCRdb itself ran the 5' RACE reads through MiXCR, one entry per CDR3 protein. The sample has about 67,000 distinct CDR3 sequences; under 14% are singletons. This clonotype was counted many times. The germline CDR1 and CDR2 sequences are LGHNA and YNFKEQ. The V segment lost 1 base and the J segment 1 base; nucleotides outside the gene matches: 11. The CDR3 is 20 residues long. V and J are TRBV4-2 and TRBJ2-7, with 15 bases identical to TRBD2. The specimen sequenced was whole blood. This TCR derives from an adult who was a healthcare worker with PCR-confirmed SARS-CoV-2 infection or an uninfected control (not recorded which). The CDR3 sequence is CASSQGPGLAGGPRSYEQYF. The CDR3 nucleotides read TGTGCCAGCAGCCAAGGACCAGGACTAGCGGGAGGGCCGCGATCCTACGAGCAGTACTTC.